This TCR beta chain is from a study of T cell responses to AZD1222 COVID-19 vaccine. Germline-derived CDR1 and CDR2 are MDHEN and SYDVKM. The CDR3 covers 12 residues. The V end was cut by 5 bases, the J end by 6 bases, with 9 bases between. Study-level points and caveats: Unmutated regions of variants are reportedly targeted by nearly half of spike-specific TCRs.

The data were produced by immunoSEQ multiplex PCR, yet TCRdb's version contains in-frame clones alone and is incomplete. This repertoire shows roughly 190,000 clones, approximately 90% found once; its top ten account for approximately 3.7%. Turning to this clone: Its antigen remains unidentified.

Sequenced material: peripheral blood, taken 28 days after the second AZD1222 dose. The clonotype originates from an adult who received the AZD1222 COVID-19 vaccine. This chain joins TRBV28 and TRBJ2-3; D not certain. CDR3 sequence: CASSVLLDTQYF. In DNA form, the CDR3 reads TGTGCCAGCAGTGTGCTTCTTGATACGCAGTATTTT.